This is a list of T cell receptor beta chains from one sample in a study of CD8+ T cells in alopecia areata. Here immunoSEQ multiplex PCR was the method, and the copy in TCRdb shows in-frame clones only, minus some. The table lists about 140,000 clones, approximately 51% of them singletons. The input for sequencing was CD4+ T cells sorted from blood, taken at week 0. These receptors originate from a human donor with alopecia areata. CDR3s include the opening cysteine and the closing phenylalanine or tryptophan. A D gene is named only where the DNA matches it firmly. Size values are once, few and many counts, or a class for expanded clones, and some rows have none.

TRBV9	NA	TRBJ2-1	TRBD1	CASSAGQAFSYNEQFF	TGTGCCAGCAGCGCGGGACAGGCCTTTTCCTACAATGAGCAGTTCTTC
TRBV18	NA	TRBJ1-1	NA	CASSPTVNTEAFF	TGTGCCAGCTCACCAACGGTGAACACTGAAGCTTTCTTT
TRBV30	NA	TRBJ2-3	NA	CAWSPGPQAADTQYF	TGTGCCTGGAGTCCAGGACCTCAGGCGGCAGATACGCAGTATTTT
TRBV30	NA	TRBJ2-1	NA	CAWSVRYGGEQFF	TGTGCCTGGAGTGTACGATATGGGGGTGAGCAGTTCTTC
TRBV7-2	NA	TRBJ1-2	NA	CASSLGAGEFGDGYTF	TGTGCCAGCAGCTTAGGGGCAGGGGAATTTGGCGATGGCTACACCTTC
TRBV1	NA	TRBJ2-1	NA	CTSSQVPGPSIYNEQFF	TGCACCAGCAGCCAAGTCCCGGGCCCTAGCATTTACAATGAGCAGTTCTTC
TRBV5-1	NA	TRBJ2-7	NA	CASSWGTASYEQYF	TGCGCCAGCAGTTGGGGGACGGCCTCCTACGAGCAGTACTTC
TRBV30	NA	TRBJ2-7	NA	CAWSFSPLSYEQYF	TGTGCCTGGAGTTTTTCACCTCTCTCCTACGAGCAGTACTTC
TRBV6-6	many	TRBJ1-1	TRBD1	CASSGTGGATEAFF	TGTGCCAGCTCCGGGACAGGGGGAGCCACTGAAGCTTTCTTT
TRBV4-2	NA	TRBJ1-1	NA	CASSQDTGTEAFF	TGTGCCAGCAGCCAAGATACGGGGACTGAAGCTTTCTTT
TRBV6-5	NA	TRBJ1-2	TRBD1	CASSRAGQGVYGYTF	TGTGCCAGCAGTCGAGCGGGCCAGGGGGTCTATGGCTACACCTTC
TRBV7-9	NA	TRBJ2-7	NA	CASSPPSGYEQYF	TGTGCCAGCAGCCCCCCCAGCGGGTACGAGCAGTACTTC
TRBV15	NA	TRBJ1-1	NA	CATSRDDTLEAFF	TGTGCCACCAGCAGAGATGACACCCTTGAAGCTTTCTTT
TRBV5-1	few	TRBJ2-1	TRBD2	CASSFGGRDNNEQFF	TGCGCCAGCAGCTTTGGCGGGAGGGATAACAATGAGCAGTTCTTC
TRBV29-1	NA	TRBJ1-2	TRBD1	CSVVVGQGNYGYTF	TGCAGCGTTGTAGTAGGACAGGGTAACTATGGCTACACCTTC
TRBV27	NA	TRBJ2-5	TRBD1	CASRGARTGRAETQYF	TGTGCCAGCAGGGGGGCCCGGACAGGCCGAGCAGAGACCCAGTACTTC
TRBV30	few	TRBJ2-7	NA	CAWRLPLGPYEQYF	TGTGCCTGGAGGTTACCCTTGGGGCCCTACGAGCAGTACTTC
TRBV15	NA	TRBJ1-1	NA	CATSRDLASGAFF	TGTGCCACCAGCAGAGATCTGGCCTCTGGGGCTTTCTTT
TRBV7-8	NA	TRBJ2-7	TRBD2	CASSLDGAGGYEQYF	TGTGCCAGCAGCTTAGACGGAGCGGGGGGCTACGAGCAGTACTTC
TRBV20-1	NA	TRBJ2-5	NA	CSAHPESTQYF	TGCAGTGCTCACCCAGAGTCGACCCAGTACTTC
TRBV5-1	few	TRBJ1-2	NA	CASSLDYGGYTF	TGCGCCAGCAGCCTGGATTACGGTGGCTACACCTTC
TRBV5-1	NA	TRBJ2-3	NA	CASSLPGGSTDTQYF	TGCGCCAGCAGCTTGCCCGGAGGGAGCACAGATACGCAGTATTTT
TRBV7-7	NA	TRBJ2-2	TRBD2	CASSLGRGTGELFF	TGTGCTAGCAGCTTAGGGAGGGGCACCGGGGAGCTGTTTTTT
TRBV25-1	NA	TRBJ2-1	TRBD1	CASSYLGTGHFEQFF	TGTGCCAGCAGTTACCTCGGGACAGGGCACTTTGAGCAGTTCTTC
TRBV7-9	NA	TRBJ2-1	NA	CASSLLGGYNEQFF	TGTGCCAGCAGCTTATTGGGAGGATACAATGAGCAGTTCTTC
TRBV5-1	few	TRBJ2-1	TRBD1	CASSRTGTGVENEQFF	TGCGCCAGCAGCAGAACCGGGACAGGGGTAGAGAATGAGCAGTTCTTC
TRBV6-5	NA	TRBJ2-4	NA	CASSYSAVRGAVNF	TGTGCCAGCAGTTACTCCGCGGTCCGGGGCGCGGTGAACTTC
TRBV28	NA	TRBJ1-2	TRBD1	CASSSNSGTEHYGYTF	TGTGCCAGCAGTTCGAACTCCGGGACAGAACACTATGGCTACACCTTC
TRBV2	few	TRBJ1-1	NA	CASSEQGLGNTEAFF	TGTGCCAGCAGTGAACAGGGTTTAGGGAACACTGAAGCTTTCTTT
TRBV9	NA	TRBJ2-1	NA	CASSVAGKEYNEQFF	TGTGCCAGCAGCGTCGCAGGGAAGGAATACAATGAGCAGTTCTTC
TRBV19	NA	TRBJ2-4	NA	CASSMAGGYRNIQYF	TGTGCCAGTAGTATGGCAGGGGGGTATAGAAACATTCAGTACTTC
TRBV29-1	NA	TRBJ2-1	TRBD1	CSFDRESNEQFF	TGCAGCTTTGACAGGGAGAGCAATGAGCAGTTCTTC
TRBV20-1	NA	TRBJ2-1	NA	CSATNYNEQFF	TGCAGTGCTACCAATTACAATGAGCAGTTCTTC
TRBV30	NA	TRBJ2-3	NA	CAWTRTSTDTQYF	TGTGCCTGGACCCGAACTTCCACAGATACGCAGTATTTT
TRBV29-1	NA	TRBJ2-1	TRBD2	CSVEDPSGNDYNEQFF	TGCAGCGTTGAAGACCCTAGCGGGAATGACTACAATGAGCAGTTCTTC
TRBV7-2	NA	TRBJ1-1	TRBD1	CACSSGGVRNTEAFF	TGTGCCTGCAGCTCAGGGGGCGTAAGGAACACTGAAGCTTTCTTT
TRBV28	NA	TRBJ1-2	NA	CASSETAPIHYGYTF	TGTGCCAGCAGTGAAACAGCACCCATTCACTATGGCTACACCTTC
TRBV2	few	TRBJ1-1	NA	CASSAQGMSSEAFF	TGTGCCAGCAGTGCACAGGGTATGAGCTCTGAAGCTTTCTTT
TRBV30	NA	TRBJ1-4	NA	CAWSGRRVTNEKLFF	TGTGCCTGGAGTGGCCGCAGGGTCACTAATGAAAAACTGTTTTTT
TRBV5-1	NA	TRBJ2-3	NA	CASSLAGPVGEQYF	TGCGCCAGCAGCTTGGCGGGCCCCGTAGGAGAGCAGTATTTT
TRBV29-1	once	TRBJ2-7	NA	CSVEGDHRYEQYF	TGCAGCGTTGAGGGGGATCACCGATACGAGCAGTACTTC
TRBV10-3	few	TRBJ2-1	NA	CASSILEQFF	TGTGCCAGCAGCATACTCGAGCAGTTCTTC
TRBV5-1	few	TRBJ2-5	NA	CASSLNSQGTQETQYF	TGCGCCAGCAGCTTGAACTCCCAGGGGACTCAAGAGACCCAGTACTTC
TRBV12-1	NA	TRBJ2-3	NA	CASEMRCGRTSDTQYF	TGTGCCAGCGAGATGCGGTGCGGGAGGACGTCAGATACGCAGTATTTT
TRBV29-1	NA	TRBJ2-5	NA	CSAGRRGAAEQETQYF	TGCAGCGCCGGAAGGAGAGGGGCGGCGGAGCAAGAGACCCAGTACTTC
TRBV5-1	NA	TRBJ2-7	NA	CASSSGPTEQYF	TGCGCCAGCAGCTCTGGTCCCACCGAGCAGTACTTC
TRBV5-1	few	TRBJ2-7	NA	CASRQEGEQYF	TGCGCCAGCAGACAAGAGGGCGAGCAGTACTTC
TRBV7-3	few	TRBJ2-1	NA	CASSGTVGRDNEQFF	TGTGCCAGCAGCGGAACTGTGGGACGCGACAATGAGCAGTTCTTC
TRBV29-1	NA	TRBJ1-1	NA	CSVSGNTEAFF	TGCAGCGTTAGCGGGAACACTGAAGCTTTCTTT
TRBV4-2	NA	TRBJ2-7	TRBD2	CASSQGTSGSSYEQYF	TGTGCCAGCAGCCAAGGGACTAGCGGGAGCTCCTACGAGCAGTACTTC
TRBV6-5	NA	TRBJ1-3	TRBD1	CASSYKTGSSGNTIYF	TGTGCCAGCAGTTATAAGACAGGGAGCTCTGGAAACACCATATATTTT
TRBV7-2	NA	TRBJ2-7	NA	CASSLTLTSYEQYF	TGTGCCAGCAGCTTAACTTTAACCAGCTACGAGCAGTACTTC
TRBV2	NA	TRBJ2-1	TRBD2	CASRSGLAGEVGQFF	TGTGCCAGCAGATCGGGACTAGCGGGAGAGGTGGGGCAGTTCTTC
TRBV7-2	NA	TRBJ2-1	NA	CASSQDKAEQFF	TGTGCCAGCAGCCAGGACAAAGCTGAGCAGTTCTTC
TRBV30	NA	TRBJ1-2	NA	CAWSVRDLSPGYTF	TGTGCCTGGAGTGTACGGGACCTTAGTCCCGGCTACACCTTC